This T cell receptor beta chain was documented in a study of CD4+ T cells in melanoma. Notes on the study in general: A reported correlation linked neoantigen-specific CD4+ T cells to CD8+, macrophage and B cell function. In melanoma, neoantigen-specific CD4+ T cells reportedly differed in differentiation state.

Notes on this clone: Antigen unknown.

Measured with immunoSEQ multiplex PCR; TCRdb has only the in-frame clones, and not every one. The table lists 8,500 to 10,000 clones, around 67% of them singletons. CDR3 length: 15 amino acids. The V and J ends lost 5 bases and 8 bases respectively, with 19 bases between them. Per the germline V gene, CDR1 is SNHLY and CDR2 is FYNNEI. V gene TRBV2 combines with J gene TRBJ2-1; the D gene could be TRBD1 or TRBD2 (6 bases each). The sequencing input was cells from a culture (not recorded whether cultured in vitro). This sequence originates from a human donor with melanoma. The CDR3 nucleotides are TGTGCCAGCAGTAAGGGGGACTCTAGGGCAGATGAGCAGTTCTTC. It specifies CASSKGDSRADEQFF.